This T cell receptor (beta chain) comes out of a study of CD8+ T cells in alopecia areata. Documented treatment: oral pan-JAK inhibitor, 5-10 mg twice daily. Sequencing relied on a cDNA template that was reverse transcribed from extracted RNA. Repertoires were generated with immunoSEQ multiplex PCR, while TCRdb's copy carries only in-frame clones and drops some. This table holds over 100,000 clones, 53% found once. This clone has a handful of counts. Sequencing used CD4+ T cells sorted from blood, obtained at week 4, from a patient treated with tofacitinib. This TCR came from a human donor with alopecia areata.

DNA for the CDR3: TGTGCCAGCAGCTTAGATTTGGACACCGGGGAGCTGTTTTTT. Translating it yields CASSLDLDTGELFF. The chain recombines TRBV7-8 with TRBJ2-2, with D unclear. The ends were cut back, 1 base at V and 3 bases at J, with 6 bases in the middle. The CDR3 spans 14 residues. Germline lookup yields CDR1 SGHVS and CDR2 FQNEAQ.